The 3 T cell receptor beta chains given below trace back to one sample, sequenced in a study of cytomegalovirus exposure and HLA in healthy donors. PCR involved 60 Vbeta and 13 Jbeta primers. Repertoires were generated with immunoSEQ multiplex PCR, while TCRdb's copy carries only in-frame clones and drops some. Of approximately 61,000 clones listed, around 72% are singletons. Source material: PBMCs. The source of these receptors is a middle-aged man in good health and CMV-seropositive.

This clone was detected only a few times. The genes are TRBV7-3 and TRBJ2-3; D is perhaps TRBD2 (7 bases). Trimming removed 5 bases from V and 2 bases from J, with 14 bases in between. Germline V lookup: CDR1 SGHTA, CDR2 FQGTGA. This CDR3 is 15 amino acids long. The CDR3 bases are TGTGCCAGCAGCACCCTGGGGGGGCCCACAGATACGCAGTATTTT. This gives the protein CASSTLGGPTDTQYF.

Comments on this clone: One end of the junction does not line up with germline, which may come from a read error. The chain couples TRBV10-3 to TRBJ2-1; D might be TRBD2 (6 bases). The CDR3 has 14 amino acids. CDR1 ENHRY and CDR2 SYGVKD come from the germline V gene. CDR3 sequence reads: CAISNAGPVNERFF. The CDR3 nucleotides read TGTGCCATCAGTAACGCGGGGCCTGTTAATGAGCGGTTCTTC.

This chain links TRBV25-1 with TRBJ2-7, with TRBD1 as a possible D gene (6 bases). The CDR3 covers 15 residues. V gave up 4 bases and J gave up 3 bases, with 16 bases separating them. Per the germline V gene, CDR1 is MGHDK and CDR2 is SYGVNS. In nucleotides, the CDR3 is TGTGCCAGCAGTGGCCAGGGAACAGGGAGCTACGAGCAGTACTTC. Translation gives CASSGQGTGSYEQYF.